This T cell receptor beta chain was captured by sequencing in a study of blood T cell repertoires in COVID-19. Data came from immunoSEQ multiplex PCR; TCRdb stores just in-frame clones and leaves some out. The sample carries roughly 300,000 clones, roughly 85% recorded once. This CDR3 region has 14 residues. V was clipped by 7 bases and J by 5 bases, with 15 bases between them. CDR1 and CDR2 (germline): MDHEN, SYDVKM. The material sequenced was PBMCs or T cells enriched from blood (not recorded which). This receptor was taken from a woman aged 40 to 49 with acute COVID-19. This chain joins TRBV28 and TRBJ2-1; maybe TRBD2 (6 bases). The CDR3 nucleotides read TGTGCCAGCAAAGGTAGCGGCTTCAACAATGAGCAGTTCTTC. Protein sequence: CASKGSGFNNEQFF.